The clone carrying this T cell receptor beta chain has a single count. Its target is unknown. It was across several immunoSEQ plates that each subset's genomic DNA was evenly split. Sequenced by immunoSEQ multiplex PCR; TCRdb stores in-frame clones only, minus some. This table has 1,500,000 or so clones, 98% appearing once. These data originate in a study of shared clonotypes between healthy human individuals. Findings and caveats of the study: The study found approximately 5% of naive CD4 clonotypes shared across several donors.

CDR3 length equals 16 residues. Germline V gene lookup returns CDR1 SGHTA and CDR2 FQGNSA. V was cut by 4 bases and J by 0 bases, with 16 bases left in between. The sequence derives from a man aged 30-40 years in good health. The sample consisted of naive CD4+ T cells sorted from blood. This sample's subset: CD45RA+ positively selected. This chain uses TRBV7-2 with TRBJ2-7; D may be TRBD1 (6 bases). CDR3 amino acids: CASSSPRDTGSYEQYF. The CDR3 nucleotides read TGTGCCAGCAGCTCACCCCGGGACACCGGCTCCTACGAGCAGTACTTC.